The 22 T cell receptor beta chains in this list originate from one sample, sequenced in a study of prognosis after radiotherapy for stage I lung cancer (dated by TCRdb to the early 2020s). TCRdb lists the instrument as Illumina HiSeq 3000. Two rounds of multiplex PCR were performed to amplify the TCR beta CDR3 region from genomic DNA. The first PCR round used primers specific to each TRBV and TRBJ gene, and the primer sequences were filed in Chinese patent CN105087789A. Using fastp at Q25 and MiXCR, TCRdb reprocessed the public reads and kept productive beta chains. Each entry is one CDR3 protein sequence, shown with its most common DNA and genes. This sample lists about 31,000 distinct CDR3 sequences; under 35% were detected once. About 33% of the sample lies in the top ten. The sample was PBMCs, taken before or after stereotactic body radiation therapy (not recorded which). The source of these receptors is a donor over 45 with non-small cell lung cancer.

Details on this clonotype: A junction end diverges from the germline sequence, so it may reflect a read error. V is TRBV5-1 and J is TRBJ1-2; D is possibly TRBD1 (5 bases). CDR3 length equals 14 residues. Germline V gene sequence: CDR1 SGHRS, CDR2 YFSETQ. DNA for the CDR3: TGCGCCAGCATCTTAGAGGGACGCAACTATCGCTACACCTTC. It specifies CASILEGRNYRYTF.

Ten or more counts support this clonotype. The CDR3 nucleotides read TGTGCCAGTAGTTATGGCAGTCAAGAGACCCAGTACTTC. Translating it yields CASSYGSQETQYF. This chain joins TRBV19 and TRBJ2-5; D is undetermined. Germline V gene lookup returns CDR1 LNHDA and CDR2 SQIVND (reference sequence). CDR3 length equals 13 residues. Deletions cut 5 bases from V and 2 bases from J, with 9 bases between.

In its sample, this clonotype is medium-sized. V is TRBV2 and J is TRBJ2-1, with D unresolved. The germline V gene encodes CDR1 SNHLY and CDR2 FYNNEI. The CDR3 runs to 13 residues. V lost 1 base and J lost 8, with 9 bases in between. The DNA for the CDR3 is TGTGCCAGCAGTGAAGGGTCGTGGCATGAGCAGTTCTTC. Translation: CASSEGSWHEQFF.

Note on this clonotype: A read error may be the cause here, since a much bigger clone is one base away. J is TRBJ1-1 and V is TRBV7-8, with 10 bases matching TRBD1. Unmatched junction bases numbered 9, after V lost 5 bases and J lost 3 bases. The CDR3 covers 16 residues. From germline, CDR1 is SGHVS and CDR2 FQNEAQ. The CDR3 bases are TGTGCCAGCAGCAAGGGACAGGGGATAAGTTACACTGAAGCTTTCTTT. It yields the protein CASSKGQGISYTEAFF.

This clonotype was seen many times. CDR3 sequence (DNA): TGTGCCTGGAGTCTAGGGAGCTCTGGAAACACCATATATTTT. Protein sequence: CAWSLGSSGNTIYF. The rearrangement links TRBV30 to TRBJ1-3, with D unresolved. The germline V gene encodes CDR1 GTSNPN and CDR2 SVGIG (reference sequence). The CDR3 covers 14 residues. Trimming stripped 2 bases from V and 0 bases from J, with 8 bases between.

Points on this clonotype: A much larger clone is a single base away; this may be a read error. This rearrangement joins TRBV5-1 to TRBJ2-3; D possibly corresponds to TRBD1 (5 bases). The CDR3 sequence is 14 residues long. Germline values: CDR1 SGHRS, CDR2 YFSETQ. Trimming left V 1 base short and J 5 bases short, with 11 bases between. This CDR3 reads CASSLLRGRDTQYF. CDR3 DNA sequence: TGCGCCAGCAGCTTGTTAAGGGGTCGAGATACGCAGTATTTT.

In this sample, this clonotype turned up many times. The chain employs TRBV30 and TRBJ2-1; D is ambiguous. The germline V gene encodes CDR1 GTSNPN and CDR2 SVGIG (reference sequence). The CDR3 extends over 12 amino acids. V dropped 5 bases and J dropped 6 bases, with 11 bases sitting between them. CDR3 protein: CAWAPDFNEQFF. DNA of the CDR3: TGTGCCTGGGCCCCTGACTTCAATGAGCAGTTCTTC.

In regard to this clonotype: With a far larger clone one base away, a read error is the likely cause. The chain carries TRBV6-4 and TRBJ1-2, with D possibly being TRBD1 (6 bases). Germline CDR1 is MRHNA and CDR2 is SNTAGT. Trimming pared 5 bases from V and 1 base from J, leaving 11 bases between. The length of the CDR3 is 14 residues. The chain's CDR3 is CASSYKGGNYGYTF. The CDR3 region has the DNA TGTGCCAGCAGTTACAAGGGGGGTAACTATGGCTACACCTTC.

This clonotype was seen just once. The chain joins TRBV7-2 to TRBJ2-1, with D possibly being TRBD2 (6 bases). CDR1 is SGHTA and CDR2 is FQGNSA in the germline V gene. The ends were cut back, 6 bases at V and 4 bases at J, with 19 bases in the middle. The CDR3 length is 16 residues. As DNA, the CDR3 is TGTGCCAGCAGTTCGACCCGGGACTTGGTATACAATGAGCAGTTCTTC. Protein: CASSSTRDLVYNEQFF.

A single count supports this clonotype. A read error may be the cause here, since a much bigger clone is one base away. V and J are TRBV18 and TRBJ1-3, with D perhaps matching TRBD1 (5 bases). The V gene's germline CDR1 is KGHSH and CDR2 LQKENI. There are 15 residues in the CDR3. CDR3 sequence (DNA): TGTGCCATCTCACCACCTATGGGACCTGGAAACACCATATATTTT. Translated: CAISPPMGPGNTIYF.

The count of this clonotype is one. The V and J genes are TRBV28 and TRBJ1-6; D gene ambiguous. The CDR3 totals 13 residues. The V gene's germline CDR1 is MDHEN and CDR2 SYDVKM. V was cut by 7 bases and J by 9 bases, with 13 bases left in between. CDR3 protein: CASIEWTCSPLHF. DNA for the CDR3: TGTGCCAGCATCGAGTGGACGTGTTCACCCCTCCACTTT.

This clonotype was observed a handful of times. V usage is TRBV18 and J usage is TRBJ2-7; 9 nucleotides align to TRBD1. There are 17 residues in the CDR3. With 4 bases clipped from V and 6 bases from J, the junction kept 16 bases outside the gene matches. Germline V gene lookup returns CDR1 KGHSH and CDR2 LQKENI. The CDR3 region has the DNA TGTGCCAGCTCACGTCCCCCTCTCTCGGGACAGGGCCGCGAGCAGTACTTC. This gives the protein CASSRPPLSGQGREQYF. The whole variable domain, filled in from reference TRBV18 and TRBJ2-7, reads NAGVMQNPRHLVRRRGQEARLRCSPMKGHSHVYWYRQLPEEGLKFMVYLQKENIIDESGMPKERFSAEFPKEGPSILRIQQVVRGDSAAYFCASSRPPLSGQGREQYFGPGTRLTVT.

The V call is TRBV24-1, the J call TRBJ2-5; possibly TRBD2 for D (6 bases). The V end lost 3 bases, the J end lost 4 bases, and 26 bases lay between the germline ends. The CDR3 has 19 amino acids. Germline V gene sequence: CDR1 KGHDR, CDR2 SFDVKD. The DNA for the CDR3 is TGTGCCACCAGTGATCCGACTCCCACTATCGGGAGAGACCGAGAGACCCAGTACTTC. This codes for CATSDPTPTIGRDRETQYF.

This clonotype was recorded many times. The chain couples TRBV6-4 to TRBJ1-2; D possibly corresponds to TRBD1 (6 bases). The ends were cut back, 6 bases at V and 0 bases at J, with 23 bases in the middle. Germline V lookup: CDR1 MRHNA, CDR2 SNTAGT. The CDR3 loop spans 18 amino acids. The CDR3 loop is CASSPVAGVLLPNYGYTF. The CDR3 DNA follows: TGTGCCAGCAGCCCTGTCGCAGGGGTTCTTCTCCCTAACTATGGCTACACCTTC.

A word on this clonotype: Since a much larger clone is just one base distant, this may be a read error. The chain's CDR3 is CASSLMAGVHTQYF. For the CDR3, the DNA is TGTGCCAGCAGCTTAATGGCGGGAGTTCATACCCAGTACTTC. The rearrangement joins TRBV7-9 to TRBJ2-5; 7 bases are a match to TRBD2. The J segment lost 8 bases and the V segment lost 2 bases, leaving 8 bases of the junction unmatched. CDR1 SEHNR and CDR2 FQNEAQ come from the germline V gene (reference sequence). The CDR3 loop spans 14 amino acids.

This clonotype was detected many times. The chain employs TRBV7-2 and TRBJ2-1; 10 bases are a match to TRBD2. V lost 5 bases and J lost 4; bases outside the gene matches: 8. This CDR3 has 16 amino acids. In germline, CDR1 is SGHTA, CDR2 FQGNSA. The CDR3 reads CASSRWTSGNYNEQFF. CDR3 nucleotides: TGTGCCAGCAGCCGATGGACTAGCGGCAATTACAATGAGCAGTTCTTC.

This clonotype was observed at least ten times. V and J are TRBV7-9 and TRBJ2-2; 7 nucleotides agree with TRBD1. Per the germline V gene, CDR1 is SEHNR and CDR2 is FQNEAQ (reference sequence). Trimming removed 3 bases from V and 4 bases from J; junction bases left unmatched: 8. CDR3 length: 16 residues. CDR3 bases: TGTGCCAGCAGCTTTTTAACAGGGGTCGGCACCGGGGAGCTGTTTTTT. Protein sequence: CASSFLTGVGTGELFF.

Concerning this clonotype itself: A much larger clone sits a single nucleotide away, making a read error possible. This chain joins TRBV29-1 and TRBJ2-7, with TRBD1 matching 8 bases. CDR1 and CDR2 from the germline V gene are SQVTM and ANQGSEA. This CDR3 spans 14 amino acids. The V gene end was trimmed by 4 bases and the J gene end by 3 bases; junction bases not matched to a gene: 8. CDR3 DNA: TGCAGCGTTGTTGGGGACAGGTGTGGCTACGAGCAGTACTTC. This translates into CSVVGDRCGYEQYF.

Many counts were recorded for this clonotype. The CDR3 protein is CAISEDDEQYF. The CDR3 DNA sequence: TGTGCCATCAGTGAAGACGACGAGCAGTACTTC. The chain joins TRBV10-3 to TRBJ2-7; D gene unclear. Germline V gene sequence: CDR1 ENHRY, CDR2 SYGVKD. V lost 3 bases and J lost 5, with 5 bases in between. This CDR3 is 11 amino acids long.

This chain uses TRBV12-3 or TRBV12-4 with TRBJ2-7; possible D gene TRBD2, 6 bases. The CDR3 length is 16 residues. V was clipped by 10 bases and J by 2 bases, with 24 bases between them. Here the CDR3 reads CATSPPGGIITYEQYF. The CDR3 DNA reads TGTGCCACCTCCCCGCCCGGCGGGATTATCACCTACGAGCAGTACTTC.

Remarks on this clonotype: One base away lies a much larger clone, so this may be a sequencing read error. V is TRBV7-2 and J is TRBJ1-1, with D possibly matching TRBD1 (6 bases). The CDR3 loop spans 14 amino acids. Trimming shortened V by 5 bases and J by 5 bases, and 15 bases separated the two germline ends. Germline V gives CDR1 SGHTA, CDR2 FQGNSA. The CDR3 nucleotides read TGTGCCAGCAGCACTATGGGTAGGGGGACTGAAGCTTTCTTT. It codes for CASSTMGRGTEAFF.

CDR3 sequence (DNA): TGTGCCAGCATTTCCAGACAGGGGCGGGACGAGCAGTACTTC. Translation gives CASISRQGRDEQYF. This rearrangement joins TRBV12-3 or TRBV12-4 to TRBJ2-7; 8 bases are a match to TRBD1. The length of the CDR3 is 14 residues. The V segment lost 7 bases and the J segment 5 bases; nucleotides outside the gene matches: 10.